Listed below are T cell receptor beta chains from one sample, sequenced in a study of cytomegalovirus exposure and HLA in healthy donors. Assay: immunoSEQ multiplex PCR; the TCRdb copy retains only in-frame clones and omits some. The sample yields 100,000 to 150,000 clones, 66% seen once. Input material: PBMCs. Receptor source: a man between 18 and 35 years old in good health and CMV-seronegative. The CDR3 runs from the conserved cysteine through the conserved F or W. D genes are given only for firm matches. Clone size is shown for a subset of rows, as once, few, many or a class of expanded clone.

j_call d_call v_call clone_size cdr3_nt cdr3_aa
TRBJ1-2 TRBD1 TRBV27 . TGTGCCAGCAGTGCACAGGGGTCCGCTGGCTACACCTTC CASSAQGSAGYTF
TRBJ2-5 . TRBV5-6 . TGTGCCAGCAGCTTATCGGAGACCCAGTACTTC CASSLSETQYF
TRBJ2-1 TRBD2 TRBV9 . TGTGCCAGCGGACCCTTAGCGGGGGGCGACAATGAGCAGTTCTTC CASGPLAGGDNEQFF
TRBJ1-4 TRBD1 TRBV5-1 . TGCGCCAGCAGCTGGGACAGGGGGGGTGAAAAACTGTTTTTT CASSWDRGGEKLFF
TRBJ2-7 TRBD2 TRBV10-3 few TGTGCCATCAGTGAGTCGGGCGGGGGGGCCGACGAGCAGTACTTC CAISESGGGADEQYF
TRBJ1-1 TRBD1 TRBV10-3 . TGTGCCATCAGTAAGGGGGGACAGGGGGCGCGGAATACTGAAGCTTTCTTT CAISKGGQGARNTEAFF
TRBJ2-7 . TRBV30 . TGTGCCTGGAGTCAAGGGGGATCCTACGAGCAGTACTTC CAWSQGGSYEQYF
TRBJ2-1 . TRBV7-2 . TGTGCCAGCAGCTTAGGGCCAAACAATGAGCAGTTCTTC CASSLGPNNEQFF
TRBJ1-2 . TRBV7-8 . TGTGCCAGCAGCCCGTCCGGGTGGGCAGGGGCCTATGGCTACACCTTC CASSPSGWAGAYGYTF
TRBJ2-5 . TRBV7-6 . TGTGCCAGCAGCTCGTTCCACGGGAGCACGGAGACCCAGTACTTC CASSSFHGSTETQYF
TRBJ2-3 . TRBV5-4 . TGTGCCAGCAGCTCCCCGGGACCAACAGGGGATACGCAGTATTTT CASSSPGPTGDTQYF
TRBJ2-7 TRBD1 TRBV7-9 once TGTGCCAGCAGCTTAGTGGCAGGGGGCGTCTACGAGCAGTACTTC CASSLVAGGVYEQYF
TRBJ2-6 TRBD1 TRBV7-9 . TGTGCCAGCAGCCTGGACAGGGGGGGGGTTGGGGCCAACGTCCTGACTTTC CASSLDRGGVGANVLTF
TRBJ1-2 . TRBV2 few TGTGCCAGCATGGGCACGTTCTATGGCTACACCTTC CASMGTFYGYTF
TRBJ1-4 . TRBV4-3 . TGCGCCAGCAGCCAAGAGCCGGGGTTCGGTAATGAAAAACTGTTTTTT CASSQEPGFGNEKLFF
TRBJ2-1 TRBD2 TRBV5-4 . TGTGCCAGCACTAGCGGCATATCAACGAGCTCCTACAATGAGCAGTTCTTC CASTSGISTSSYNEQFF
TRBJ2-7 . TRBV4-3 . TGCGCCAGCAGCCAAGTGGAGGGTGACTACGAGCAGTACTTC CASSQVEGDYEQYF
TRBJ2-5 . TRBV4-2 once TGTGTCAGCAGCCAACGACTAAGAGAGACCCAGTACTTC CVSSQRLRETQYF
TRBJ2-7 . TRBV9 . TGTGCCAGCAGCGTAACAAAGGGGGGGGAATACGAGCAGTACTTC CASSVTKGGEYEQYF
TRBJ2-5 TRBD1 TRBV2 . TGTGCCAGCTTGGGACAGGAAGAGACCCAGTACTTC CASLGQEETQYF
TRBJ1-3 TRBD1 TRBV28 . TGTGCCAGCAGTTTATTGACAGGGGGCGCGTACACCATATATTTT CASSLLTGGAYTIYF
TRBJ2-1 . TRBV14 . TGTGCCAGCAGCCAAGTTAGCTCAGTCCCCTGGGAGCAGTTCTTC CASSQVSSVPWEQFF
TRBJ1-5 . TRBV2 . TGTGCCAGCAGTGAGCGGGGCGAGCAGCCCCAGCATTTT CASSERGEQPQHF
TRBJ2-5 . TRBV7-6 . TGTGCCAGCAGCTTATCCCCCAGGAAAGAGACCCAGTACTTC CASSLSPRKETQYF
TRBJ1-1 TRBD1 TRBV29-1 . TGCAGCGTCGGGACAGACAACACTGAAGCTTTCTTT CSVGTDNTEAFF
TRBJ1-3 . TRBV28 . TGTGCCAGCAGTTTTTCGTCCTCTGGAAACACCATATATTTT CASSFSSSGNTIYF
TRBJ2-2 TRBD2 TRBV10-3 . TGTGCCATCAGCGGGCGGGCGGGAGACGCGAACACCGGGGAGCTGTTTTTT CAISGRAGDANTGELFF
TRBJ1-5 TRBD1 TRBV2 . TGTGCCAGCAGTGGAAGGACAGGGGGATGGCAGCCCCAGCATTTT CASSGRTGGWQPQHF
TRBJ1-1 . TRBV19 . TGTGCCAGTAGCTATATACAGGGTCGGCCCACTGAAGCTTTCTTT CASSYIQGRPTEAFF
TRBJ2-3 TRBD2 TRBV29-1 . TGCAGCGTTGACCGGGAGGGCCGCTGTACGCAGTATTTT CSVDREGRCTQYF
TRBJ1-2 TRBD1 TRBV9 . TGTGCCAGCAGCGTCGCCCGGGACAGGGGGCACGGCTACACCTTC CASSVARDRGHGYTF
TRBJ2-7 TRBD2 TRBV5-1 . TGCGCCAGCAGTCGTACTAGCGGAAACTACGAGCAGTACTTC CASSRTSGNYEQYF
TRBJ2-7 . TRBV6-9 . TGTGCCAGCAGTACCCGGACTGAAGCCTACGAGCAGTACTTC CASSTRTEAYEQYF
TRBJ1-5 . TRBV10-3 . TGTGCCATCAGTGAGTCAAGCTTCAATCAGCCCCAGCATTTT CAISESSFNQPQHF